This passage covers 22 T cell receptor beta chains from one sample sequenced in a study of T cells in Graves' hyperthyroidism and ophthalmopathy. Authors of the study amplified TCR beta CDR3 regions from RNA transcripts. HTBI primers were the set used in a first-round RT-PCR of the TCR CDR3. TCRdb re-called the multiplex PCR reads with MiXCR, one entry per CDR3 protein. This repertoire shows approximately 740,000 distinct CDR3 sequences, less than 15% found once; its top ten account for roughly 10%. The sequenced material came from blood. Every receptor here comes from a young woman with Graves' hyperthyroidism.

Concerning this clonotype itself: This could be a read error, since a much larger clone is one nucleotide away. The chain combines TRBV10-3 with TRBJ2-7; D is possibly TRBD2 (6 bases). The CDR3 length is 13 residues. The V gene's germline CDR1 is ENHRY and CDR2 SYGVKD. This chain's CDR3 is CAALGGMAYEQCF. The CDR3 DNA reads TGTGCCGCCTTGGGCGGGATGGCCTACGAGCAGTGCTTC.

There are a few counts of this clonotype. CDR3 coding DNA: TGTGCCAGCAGCTTAATTGGAAGGGGGGACGGCTACAATGAGCAGTTCTTC. This sequence encodes CASSLIGRGDGYNEQFF. The chain employs TRBV11-3 and TRBJ2-1; D assignment may be TRBD1 or TRBD2 (6 bases each). Germline values: CDR1 SGHNT, CDR2 YENEEA. Trimming took off 2 bases at V and 3 bases at J, with 17 bases between the two ends. The CDR3 totals 17 residues.

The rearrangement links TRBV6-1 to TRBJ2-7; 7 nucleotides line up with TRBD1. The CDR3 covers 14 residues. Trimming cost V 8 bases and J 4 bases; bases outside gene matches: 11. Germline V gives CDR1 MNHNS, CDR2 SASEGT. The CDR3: CASELTGTAYEQYF. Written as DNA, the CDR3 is TGTGCCAGCGAACTGACCGGGACAGCTTACGAGCAGTACTTC.

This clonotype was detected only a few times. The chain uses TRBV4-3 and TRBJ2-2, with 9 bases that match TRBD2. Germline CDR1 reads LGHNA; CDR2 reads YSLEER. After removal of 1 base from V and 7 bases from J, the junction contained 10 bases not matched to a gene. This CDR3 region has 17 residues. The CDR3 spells CASSQAAGGHFNGELFF. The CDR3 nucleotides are TGCGCCAGCAGCCAAGCTGCGGGAGGGCATTTTAACGGGGAGCTGTTTTTT.

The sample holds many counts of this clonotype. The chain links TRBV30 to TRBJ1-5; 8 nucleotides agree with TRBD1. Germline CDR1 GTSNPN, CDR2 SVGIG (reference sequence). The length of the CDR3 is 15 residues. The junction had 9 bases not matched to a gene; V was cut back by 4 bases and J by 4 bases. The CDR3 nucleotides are TGTGCCTGGACCCCTGGACAGGGAATGAATCAGCCCCAGCATTTT. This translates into CAWTPGQGMNQPQHF.

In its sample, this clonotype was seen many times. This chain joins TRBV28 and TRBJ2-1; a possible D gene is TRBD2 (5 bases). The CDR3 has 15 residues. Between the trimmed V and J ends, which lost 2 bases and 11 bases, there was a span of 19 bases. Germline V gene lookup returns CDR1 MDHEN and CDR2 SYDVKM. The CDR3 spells CASSLSRPTTMKQFF. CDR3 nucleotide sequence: TGTGCCAGCAGTTTAAGTCGGCCGACTACAATGAAGCAGTTCTTC.

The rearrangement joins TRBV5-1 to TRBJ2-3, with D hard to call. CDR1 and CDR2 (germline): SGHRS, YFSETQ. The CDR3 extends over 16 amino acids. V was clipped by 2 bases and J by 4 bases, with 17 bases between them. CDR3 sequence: CASSLRAVASADTQYF. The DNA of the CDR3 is TGCGCCAGCAGCTTACGGGCCGTCGCCTCCGCAGATACGCAGTATTTT. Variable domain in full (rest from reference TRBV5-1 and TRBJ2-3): KAGVTQTPRYLIKTRGQQVTLSCSPISGHRSVSWYQQTPGQGLQFLFEYFSETQRNKGNFPGRFSGRQFSNSRSEMNVSTLELGDSALYLCASSLRAVASADTQYFGPGTRLTVL.

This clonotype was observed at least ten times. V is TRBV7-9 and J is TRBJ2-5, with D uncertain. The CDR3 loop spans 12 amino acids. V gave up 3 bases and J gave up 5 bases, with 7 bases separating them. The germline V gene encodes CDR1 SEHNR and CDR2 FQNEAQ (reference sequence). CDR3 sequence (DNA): TGTGCCAGCAGCTTGCTCCTCGAGACCCAGTACTTC. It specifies CASSLLLETQYF.

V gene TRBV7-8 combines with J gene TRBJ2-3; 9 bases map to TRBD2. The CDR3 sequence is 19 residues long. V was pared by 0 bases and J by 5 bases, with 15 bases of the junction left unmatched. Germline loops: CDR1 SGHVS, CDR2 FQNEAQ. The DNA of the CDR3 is TGTGCCAGCAGCTTAGCTACTTGGGTTAGCGGGAGTAACTTAGATACGCAGTATTTT. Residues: CASSLATWVSGSNLDTQYF.

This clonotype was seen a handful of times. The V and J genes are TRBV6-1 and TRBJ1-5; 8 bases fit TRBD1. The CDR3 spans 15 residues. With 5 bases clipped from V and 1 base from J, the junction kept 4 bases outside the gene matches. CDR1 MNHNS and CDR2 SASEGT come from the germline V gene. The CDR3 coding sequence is TGTGCCAGCAGTTGGAGGACAGGGAGCAATCAGCCCCAGCATTTT. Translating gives CASSWRTGSNQPQHF.

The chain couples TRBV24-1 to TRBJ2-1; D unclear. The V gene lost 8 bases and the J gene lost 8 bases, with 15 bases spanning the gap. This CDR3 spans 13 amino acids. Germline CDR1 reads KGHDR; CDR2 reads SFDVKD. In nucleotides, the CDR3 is TGTGCCACCACCCGGCCCGGGTTAGATGAGCAGTTCTTC. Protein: CATTRPGLDEQFF.

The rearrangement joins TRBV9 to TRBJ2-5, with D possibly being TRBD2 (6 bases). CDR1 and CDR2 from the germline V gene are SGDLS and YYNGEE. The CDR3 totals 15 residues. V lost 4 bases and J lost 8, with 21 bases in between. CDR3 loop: CASSTSGRPPDTQYF. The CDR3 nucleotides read TGTGCCAGCAGCACAAGTGGGAGGCCCCCGGATACCCAGTACTTC.

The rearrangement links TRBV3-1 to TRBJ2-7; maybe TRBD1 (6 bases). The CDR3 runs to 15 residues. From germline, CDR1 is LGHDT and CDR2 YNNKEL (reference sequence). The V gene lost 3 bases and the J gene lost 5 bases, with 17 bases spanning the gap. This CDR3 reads CASSHWDKSGHEQYF. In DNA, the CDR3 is TGTGCCAGCAGCCACTGGGACAAGTCGGGCCACGAGCAGTACTTC.

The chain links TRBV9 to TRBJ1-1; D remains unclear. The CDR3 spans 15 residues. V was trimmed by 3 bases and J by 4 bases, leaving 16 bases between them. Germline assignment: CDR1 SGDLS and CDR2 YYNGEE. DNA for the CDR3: TGTGCCAGCAGCGGGTACTCGGGGATCGGCACTGAAGCTTTCTTT. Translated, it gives CASSGYSGIGTEAFF.

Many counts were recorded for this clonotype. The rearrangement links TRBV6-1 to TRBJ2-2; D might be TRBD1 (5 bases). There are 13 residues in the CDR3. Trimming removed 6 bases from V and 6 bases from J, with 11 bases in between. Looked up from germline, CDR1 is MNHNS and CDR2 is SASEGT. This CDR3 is CASRKRGPGELFF. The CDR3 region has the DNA TGTGCCAGCAGAAAAAGGGGTCCCGGGGAGCTGTTTTTT.

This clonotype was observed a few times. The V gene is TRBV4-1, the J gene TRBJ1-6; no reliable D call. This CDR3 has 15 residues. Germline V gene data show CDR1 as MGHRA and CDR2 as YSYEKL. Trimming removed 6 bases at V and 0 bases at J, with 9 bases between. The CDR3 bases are TGCGCCAGCAGTCTCGAGGGCTCCTATAATTCACCCCTCCACTTT. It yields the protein CASSLEGSYNSPLHF.

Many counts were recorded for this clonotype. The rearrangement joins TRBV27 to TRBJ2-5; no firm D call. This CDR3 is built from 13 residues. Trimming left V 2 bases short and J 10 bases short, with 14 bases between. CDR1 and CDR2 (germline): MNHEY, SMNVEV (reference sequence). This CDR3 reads CASSLSPTTVQYF. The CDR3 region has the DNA TGTGCCAGCAGTTTAAGTCCGACCACGGTCCAGTACTTC.

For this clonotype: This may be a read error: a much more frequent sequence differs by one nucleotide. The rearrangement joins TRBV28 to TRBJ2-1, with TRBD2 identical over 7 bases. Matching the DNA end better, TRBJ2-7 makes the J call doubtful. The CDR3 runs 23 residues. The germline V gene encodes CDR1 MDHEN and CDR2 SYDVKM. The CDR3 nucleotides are TGTGCCAGCAGTTTAAGATCGCTATTCAGGGAGACCTCCCCGACAGCGGGATATAATGAGCAGTACTTC. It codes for CASSLRSLFRETSPTAGYNEQYF.

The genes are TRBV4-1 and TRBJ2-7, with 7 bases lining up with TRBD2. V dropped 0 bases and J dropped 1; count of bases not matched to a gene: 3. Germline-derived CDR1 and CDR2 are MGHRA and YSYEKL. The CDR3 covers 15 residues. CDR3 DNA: TGCGCCAGCAGCCAAGATAGGCGGGAGTCCTACGAGCAGTACTTC. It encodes CASSQDRRESYEQYF.

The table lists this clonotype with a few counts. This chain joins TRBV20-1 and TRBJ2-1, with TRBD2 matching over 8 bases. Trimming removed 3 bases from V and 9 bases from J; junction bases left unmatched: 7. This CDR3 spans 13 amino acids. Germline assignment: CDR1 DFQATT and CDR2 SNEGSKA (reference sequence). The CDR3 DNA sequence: TGCAGTGCTAGCAGCGGGAGCACCGGTGAGCAGTTCTTC. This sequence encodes CSASSGSTGEQFF.

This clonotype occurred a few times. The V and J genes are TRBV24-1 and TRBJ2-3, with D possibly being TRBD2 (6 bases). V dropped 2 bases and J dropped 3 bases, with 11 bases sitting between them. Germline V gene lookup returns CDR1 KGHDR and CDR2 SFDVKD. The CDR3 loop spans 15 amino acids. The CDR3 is CATSDSSESTDTQYF. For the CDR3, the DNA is TGTGCCACCAGTGATTCTAGCGAGTCGACAGATACGCAGTATTTT.

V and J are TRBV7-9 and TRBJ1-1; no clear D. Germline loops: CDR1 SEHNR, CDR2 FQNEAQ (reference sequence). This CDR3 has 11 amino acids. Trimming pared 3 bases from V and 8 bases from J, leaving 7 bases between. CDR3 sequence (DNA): TGTGCCAGCAGCTTTACTGCCGAAGCTTTCTTT. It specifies CASSFTAEAFF.